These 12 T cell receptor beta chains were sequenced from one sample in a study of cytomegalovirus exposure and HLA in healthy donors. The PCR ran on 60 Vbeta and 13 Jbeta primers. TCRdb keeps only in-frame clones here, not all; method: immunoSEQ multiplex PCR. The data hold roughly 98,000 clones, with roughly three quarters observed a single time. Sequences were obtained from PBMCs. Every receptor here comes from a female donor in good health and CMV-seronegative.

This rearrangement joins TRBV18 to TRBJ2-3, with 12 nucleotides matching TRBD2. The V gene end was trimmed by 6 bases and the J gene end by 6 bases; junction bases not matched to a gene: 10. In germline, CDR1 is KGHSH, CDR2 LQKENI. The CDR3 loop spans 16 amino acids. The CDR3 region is CASSARLAGALDTQYF. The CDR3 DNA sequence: TGTGCCAGCTCGGCTAGACTAGCGGGGGCTCTGGATACGCAGTATTTT.

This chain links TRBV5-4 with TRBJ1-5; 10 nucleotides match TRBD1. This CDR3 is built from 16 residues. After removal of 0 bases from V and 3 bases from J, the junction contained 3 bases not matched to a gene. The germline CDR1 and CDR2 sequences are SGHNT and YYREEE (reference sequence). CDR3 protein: CASSLGGTGDNQPQHF. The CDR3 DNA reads TGTGCCAGCAGCTTGGGAGGGACAGGGGACAATCAGCCCCAGCATTTT.

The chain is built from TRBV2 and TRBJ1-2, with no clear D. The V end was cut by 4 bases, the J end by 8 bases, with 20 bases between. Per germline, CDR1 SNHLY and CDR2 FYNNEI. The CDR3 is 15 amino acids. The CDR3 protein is CASSGSVQAISGYTF. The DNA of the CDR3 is TGTGCCAGCAGTGGGTCGGTCCAGGCCATAAGCGGCTACACCTTC.

DNA of the CDR3: TGTGCCAGCAGTTTGCAACGGGGGAGACCCTACAATGAGCAGTTCTTC. Residues: CASSLQRGRPYNEQFF. The chain recombines TRBV6-5 with TRBJ2-1; TRBD2 is a possible D gene (6 bases). Germline assignment: CDR1 MNHEY and CDR2 SVGAGI. The length of the CDR3 is 16 residues. Trimming removed 4 bases at V and 2 bases at J, with 15 bases between.

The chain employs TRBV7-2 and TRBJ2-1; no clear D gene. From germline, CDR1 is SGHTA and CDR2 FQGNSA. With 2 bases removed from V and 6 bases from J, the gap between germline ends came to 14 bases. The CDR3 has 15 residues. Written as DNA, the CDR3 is TGTGCCAGCAGCTTACTGGGCTTTCAAGTCAATGAGCAGTTCTTC. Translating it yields CASSLLGFQVNEQFF.

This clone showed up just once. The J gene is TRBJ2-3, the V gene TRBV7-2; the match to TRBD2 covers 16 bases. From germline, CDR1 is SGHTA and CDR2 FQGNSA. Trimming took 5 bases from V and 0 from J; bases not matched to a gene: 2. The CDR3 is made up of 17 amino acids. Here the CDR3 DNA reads TGTGCCAGCAGCGGGACTAGCGGGGGGGCCAGCACAGATACGCAGTATTTT. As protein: CASSGTSGGASTDTQYF.

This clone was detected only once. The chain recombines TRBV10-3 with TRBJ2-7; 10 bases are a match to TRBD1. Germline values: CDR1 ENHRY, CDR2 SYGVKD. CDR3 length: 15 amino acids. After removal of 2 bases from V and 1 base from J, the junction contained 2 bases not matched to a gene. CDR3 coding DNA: TGTGCCATCAGTGAGAGGACAGGGGGGTCCTACGAGCAGTACTTC. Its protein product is CAISERTGGSYEQYF.

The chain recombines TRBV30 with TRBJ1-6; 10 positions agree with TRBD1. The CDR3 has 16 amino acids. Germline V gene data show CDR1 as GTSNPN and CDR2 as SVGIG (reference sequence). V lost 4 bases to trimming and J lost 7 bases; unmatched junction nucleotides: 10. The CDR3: CAWMPPGQGRNSPLHF. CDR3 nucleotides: TGTGCCTGGATGCCGCCGGGACAGGGGAGAAATTCACCCCTCCACTTT.

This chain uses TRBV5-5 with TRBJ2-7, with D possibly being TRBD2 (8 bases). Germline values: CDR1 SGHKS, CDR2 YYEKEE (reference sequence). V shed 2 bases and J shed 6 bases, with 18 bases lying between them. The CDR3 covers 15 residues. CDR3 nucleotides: TGTGCCAGCAGCTTACAGGGGCGGGAGGTCTCCGAGCAGTACTTC. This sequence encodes CASSLQGREVSEQYF.

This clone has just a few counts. CDR3 in DNA: TGTGCCTCCGGCGAGGGTGGCACTGAAGCTTTCTTT. Translation gives CASGEGGTEAFF. The rearrangement joins TRBV30 to TRBJ1-1, with no clear D. Per germline, CDR1 GTSNPN and CDR2 SVGIG (reference sequence). With 7 bases removed from V and 4 bases from J, the gap between germline ends came to 13 bases. The CDR3 spans 12 residues.

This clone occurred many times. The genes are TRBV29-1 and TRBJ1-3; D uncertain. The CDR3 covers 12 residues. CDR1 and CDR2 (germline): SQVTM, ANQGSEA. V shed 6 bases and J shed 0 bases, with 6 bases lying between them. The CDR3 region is CSVHSSGNTIYF. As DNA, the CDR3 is TGCAGCGTCCACAGCTCTGGAAACACCATATATTTT.

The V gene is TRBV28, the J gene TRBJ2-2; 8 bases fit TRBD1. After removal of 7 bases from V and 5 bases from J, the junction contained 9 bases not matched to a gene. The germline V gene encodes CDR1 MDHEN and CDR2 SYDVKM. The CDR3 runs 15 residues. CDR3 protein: CASKGAGGRTGELFF. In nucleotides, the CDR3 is TGTGCCAGCAAAGGGGCAGGGGGCAGGACCGGGGAGCTGTTTTTT.